Here is one T cell receptor (beta chain) with its context. Source study methods: Using reference gene primer amplification, nucleated cell counts were estimated. Sequencing was performed with immunoSEQ multiplex PCR; in TCRdb, only in-frame clones are kept and a portion is missing. That table gives V, J and clone size, and the DNA gave D and trimming. The sample lists 15,000 to 19,000 clones, approximately 78% occurring once. The entry originates in a study of blood T cell repertoires in COVID-19. Study-wide context: Some COVID-19 samples were acute and others convalescent; all came from the United States, Italy and Spain. PBMCs, B-cell-depleted T cells, or T cells were the source of the cDNA or gDNA that made up the material.

Trimming at V came to 8 bases and at J to 7 bases, leaving 13 bases not matched to a gene. Per germline, CDR1 LNHDA and CDR2 SQIVND (reference sequence). The CDR3 runs to 14 residues. The chain has TRBV19 and TRBJ1-1; TRBD1 aligns across 7 bases. The sequencing sample was made of peripheral blood. This TCR came from a man older than 75 with active or convalescent COVID-19. CDR3 residues: CASAPGQTSGEAFF. CDR3 nucleotide sequence: TGTGCCAGTGCACCGGGACAGACCTCGGGTGAAGCTTTCTTT.